The 13 T cell receptor beta chains listed next were all sequenced from one sample in a study of T cells in women clearing cervical HPV infection. Generated by immunoSEQ multiplex PCR, the TCRdb table keeps only in-frame clones and is missing some. The sample table sets out some 20,000 clones. The source material was blood buffy coat. These receptors came from a woman aged 18-70 years with a cervical HPV16 infection that either progressed to CIN3+ or cleared (not recorded which).

Regarding this clone: The missing CDR3 end, 3 residues past where the read stops, is filled in from the germline J gene. The J gene is TRBJ1-2, the V gene TRBV6-2 or TRBV6-3, with 9 nucleotides matching TRBD1. This CDR3 is built from 16 residues. Germline V gene data show CDR1 as MNHEY and CDR2 as SVGEGT. Germline trimming cut 2 bases from V and 2 bases from J; bases unmatched to any gene: 6. CDR3 bases read: TGTGCCAGCAGTTACGGGGTCGGACAGGGGAACTATGGC. It is translated as CASSYGVGQGNYG. The full CDR3 reads CASSYGVGQGNYGYTF.

About this clone: The CDR3 goes on 3 residues after the read ends, and that part is filled in from the germline J gene. The chain links TRBV7-8 to TRBJ2-1, with TRBD1 matching 8 bases. Losses at the gene ends were 1 base for V and 1 base for J; bases not matched to a gene: 3. Germline V gives CDR1 SGHVS, CDR2 FQNEAQ. The CDR3 is 16 amino acids. CDR3 in amino acids: CASSLVGQGSYNEQFF. The covered CDR3 bases are TGTGCCAGCAGCTTAGTAGGACAGGGTTCCTACAATGAG.

Comment on this clone: The sequenced fragment ends 3 residues before the CDR3 boundary, so the rest is inferred from the germline J gene. V and J are TRBV28 and TRBJ2-4; maybe TRBD2 (6 bases). Germline V lookup: CDR1 MDHEN, CDR2 SYDVKM. The CDR3 spans 16 residues. The CDR3 spells CASSLIGGQVDQPQYF. The covered CDR3 bases are TGTGCCAGCAGTTTAATTGGAGGGCAGGTGGATCAGCCT.

In the case of this clone: The sequence runs out 3 residues before the end of the CDR3; the remainder is reconstructed from the germline J gene. The chain employs TRBV20-1 and TRBJ2-2; 10 nucleotides agree with TRBD1. Germline V gene lookup returns CDR1 DFQATT and CDR2 SNEGSKA (reference sequence). With V trimmed by 6 bases and J by 1 base, 20 bases remained unmatched. CDR3 length equals 20 residues. CDR3 DNA, as far as it was read: TGCAGTGCCGGAGTCTCCGACAGGGGGCAATGGTCCTGGAACACCGGGGAG. This codes for CSAGVSDRGQWSWNTGE. The complete CDR3 reads CSAGVSDRGQWSWNTGELFF.

Concerning this clone itself: One end of the junction is discordant with germline, which a read error may explain. The DNA ends 3 residues before the CDR3 does, and the rest of the CDR3 is filled in from the germline J gene. This sample includes further DNA sequences coding for the same CDR3. V and J are TRBV19 and TRBJ1-2; D gene uncertain. The CDR3 contains 14 residues. Per germline, CDR1 LNHDA and CDR2 SQIVND (reference sequence). The sequenced part of the CDR3 DNA is TGTGCTAGTAGTGAAGATCATAGCTACTATGGC. Protein: CASSEDHSYYG. From start to end, the CDR3 is CASSEDHSYYGYTF.

A note on this clone: The read ends 3 residues before the CDR3 terminus; that terminus is restored from the germline J gene. V usage is TRBV7-6 and J usage is TRBJ2-5, with a possible D match to TRBD1 (6 bases). The CDR3 contains 13 residues. From germline, CDR1 is SGHVS and CDR2 FNYEAQ. The germline V and J ends were trimmed by 1 base and 4 bases, with 7 bases remaining between them. The CDR3 is CASSLGGPETQYF. The sequenced part of the CDR3 DNA is TGTGCCAGCAGCTTAGGGGGGCCAGAGACC.

Remarks on this clone: One end of the junction varies from germline; a read error may be responsible. Coverage ceases 3 residues before the CDR3 finishes, and the germline J gene fills in the end. The chain joins TRBV7-7 to TRBJ2-2; TRBD1 matches 10 bases. Germline CDR1 SSHAT, CDR2 FNYEAQ (reference sequence). The CDR3 consists of 16 residues. The CDR3 reads CASSLSGQGLLGELFF. The part of the CDR3 DNA that was read is TGTGCTAGCAGCTTATCGGGACAGGGGCTTCTCGGGGAG.

Turning to this clone: The missing CDR3 end, 3 residues past where the read stops, is filled in from the germline J gene. Different DNA sequences within this sample yield the same CDR3. The chain employs TRBV18 and TRBJ1-2; TRBD1 aligns across 8 bases. Germline CDR1 KGHSH, CDR2 LQKENI. CDR3 size: 15 residues. CDR3 bases read: TGTGCCAGCTCCCCCTCGGGACAGGTGAACTACGAC. Protein product: CASSPSGQVNYD. The full CDR3 protein reads CASSPSGQVNYDYTF.

About this clone itself: The CDR3 goes on 3 residues after the read ends, and that part is filled in from the germline J gene. The V and J genes are TRBV2 and TRBJ2-7; D remains unclear. Trimming stripped 9 bases from V and 0 bases from J, with 12 bases between. CDR3 length: 13 amino acids. CDR1 and CDR2 from the germline V gene are SNHLY and FYNNEI. This chain's CDR3 is CASSETPSYEQYF. Partial CDR3 DNA: TGTGCCAGTTCGGAGACTCCCTCCTACGAG.

This CDR3 reads CATQGRGGDEQFF. The part of the CDR3 DNA that was read is TGTGCCACCCAGGGGCGCGGGGGCGATGAG. The rearrangement uses TRBV19 and TRBJ2-1, with D possibly TRBD2 on 7 matching bases. The CDR3 end lies 3 residues beyond the end of the read and is filled in from the germline J gene. Trimming removed 10 bases from V and 8 bases from J, with 18 bases in between. Looked up from germline, CDR1 is LNHDA and CDR2 is SQIVND (reference sequence). The CDR3 has 13 residues.

Remarks on this clone: The read ends 3 residues shy of where the CDR3 ends; the end is completed using the germline J gene. The V gene is TRBV12-3 or TRBV12-4, the J gene TRBJ2-3, with no clear D. The CDR3 has 15 amino acids. V lost 6 bases and J lost 4, with 17 bases in between. The covered CDR3 bases are TGTGCCAGCAGCTTAACCCCCCTAGTTGCAGATACG. Amino acids: CASSLTPLVADT. The complete CDR3 reads CASSLTPLVADTQYF.

Note on this clone: The read terminates 3 residues ahead of where the CDR3 ends, so the germline J gene completes it. V gene TRBV18 combines with J gene TRBJ1-4, with D maybe TRBD1 (6 bases). V gave up 2 bases and J gave up 3 bases, with 13 bases separating them. The CDR3 consists of 16 residues. Germline CDR1 KGHSH, CDR2 LQKENI. Incomplete CDR3 DNA: TGTGCCAGCTCACCAACGGGCCAGGGGCCTAATGAAAAA. This translates into CASSPTGQGPNEK. The CDR3 in full is CASSPTGQGPNEKLFF.

Concerning this clone: The CDR3 goes on 3 residues after the read ends, and that part is filled in from the germline J gene. The gene calls are TRBV7-9 and TRBJ2-5; 7 nucleotides line up with TRBD1. Trimming took 3 bases from V and 3 from J; bases not matched to a gene: 7. The length of the CDR3 is 15 residues. CDR1 SEHNR and CDR2 FQNEAQ come from the germline V gene (reference sequence). The CDR3 reads CASSFATGWEETQYF. The covered CDR3 bases are TGTGCCAGCAGCTTCGCGACAGGGTGGGAAGAGACC. Based on the CDR3 plus reference TRBV7-9 and TRBJ2-5, the full variable domain is DTGVSQNPRHKITKRGQNVTFRCDPISEHNRLYWYRQTLGQGPEFLTYFQNEAQLEKSRLLSDRFSAERPKGSFSTLEIQRTEQGDSAMYLCASSFATGWEETQYFGPGTRLLVL.